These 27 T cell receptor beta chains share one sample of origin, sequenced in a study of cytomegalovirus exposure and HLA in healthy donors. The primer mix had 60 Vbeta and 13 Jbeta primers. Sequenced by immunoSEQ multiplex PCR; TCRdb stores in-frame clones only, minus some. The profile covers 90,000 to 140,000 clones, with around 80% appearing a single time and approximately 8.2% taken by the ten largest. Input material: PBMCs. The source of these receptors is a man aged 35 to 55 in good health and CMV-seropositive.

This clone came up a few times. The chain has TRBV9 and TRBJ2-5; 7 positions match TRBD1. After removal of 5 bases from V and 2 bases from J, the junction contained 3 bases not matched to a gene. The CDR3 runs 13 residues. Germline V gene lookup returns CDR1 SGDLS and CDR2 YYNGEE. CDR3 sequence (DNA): TGTGCCAGCAGAAGGGACAGACAAGAGACCCAGTACTTC. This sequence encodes CASRRDRQETQYF.

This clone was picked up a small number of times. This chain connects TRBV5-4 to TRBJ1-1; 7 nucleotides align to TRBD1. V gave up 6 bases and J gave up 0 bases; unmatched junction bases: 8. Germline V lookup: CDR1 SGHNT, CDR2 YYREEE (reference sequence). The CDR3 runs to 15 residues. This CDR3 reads CASTLGRGLNTEAFF. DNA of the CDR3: TGTGCCAGCACCCTAGGCAGGGGGTTGAACACTGAAGCTTTCTTT.

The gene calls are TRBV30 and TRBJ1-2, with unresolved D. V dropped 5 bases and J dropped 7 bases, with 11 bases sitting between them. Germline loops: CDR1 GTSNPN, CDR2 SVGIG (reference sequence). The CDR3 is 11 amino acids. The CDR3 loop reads CAWEREGGYTF. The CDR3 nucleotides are TGTGCCTGGGAGAGGGAGGGTGGCTACACCTTC.

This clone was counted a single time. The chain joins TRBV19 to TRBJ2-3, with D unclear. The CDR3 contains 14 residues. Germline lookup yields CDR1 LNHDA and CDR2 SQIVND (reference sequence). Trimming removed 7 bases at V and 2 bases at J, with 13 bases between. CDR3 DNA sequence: TGTGCCAGTAAGGAACAGAGCCTCACAGATACGCAGTATTTT. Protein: CASKEQSLTDTQYF.

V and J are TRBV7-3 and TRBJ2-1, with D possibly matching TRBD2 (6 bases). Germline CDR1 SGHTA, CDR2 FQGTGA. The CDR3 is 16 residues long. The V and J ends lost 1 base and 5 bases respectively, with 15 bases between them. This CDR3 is CASSLRGSGTHNEQFF. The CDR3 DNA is TGTGCCAGCAGCTTAAGGGGGTCCGGGACTCACAATGAGCAGTTCTTC.

CDR3 region: CASTDSPSNTGELFF. The CDR3 region has the DNA TGTGCCAGCACCGACTCCCCATCGAACACCGGGGAGCTGTTTTTT. The chain links TRBV7-9 to TRBJ2-2; no definite D call. Germline lookup yields CDR1 SEHNR and CDR2 FQNEAQ (reference sequence). The CDR3 length is 15 residues. V was trimmed by 7 bases and J by 0 bases, leaving 12 bases between them.

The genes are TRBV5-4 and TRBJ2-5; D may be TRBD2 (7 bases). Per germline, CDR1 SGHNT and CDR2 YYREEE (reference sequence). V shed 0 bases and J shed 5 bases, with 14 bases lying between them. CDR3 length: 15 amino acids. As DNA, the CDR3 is TGTGCCAGCAGCTTGGATCCGGGGGGCTCGGAGACCCAGTACTTC. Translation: CASSLDPGGSETQYF.

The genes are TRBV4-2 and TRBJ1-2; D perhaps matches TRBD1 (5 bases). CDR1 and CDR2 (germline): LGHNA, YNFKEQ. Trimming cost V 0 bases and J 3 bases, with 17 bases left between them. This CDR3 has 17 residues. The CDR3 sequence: CASSQDLSAGRDYGYTF. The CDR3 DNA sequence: TGTGCCAGCAGCCAAGATCTGTCGGCAGGGAGGGACTATGGCTACACCTTC.

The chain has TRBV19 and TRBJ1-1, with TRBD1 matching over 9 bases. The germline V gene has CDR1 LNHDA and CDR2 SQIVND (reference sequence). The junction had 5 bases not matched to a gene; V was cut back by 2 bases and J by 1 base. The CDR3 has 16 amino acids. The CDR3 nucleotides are TGTGCCAGTAGTATATTACCGGGACAGGGGAACACTGAAGCTTTCTTT. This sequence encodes CASSILPGQGNTEAFF.

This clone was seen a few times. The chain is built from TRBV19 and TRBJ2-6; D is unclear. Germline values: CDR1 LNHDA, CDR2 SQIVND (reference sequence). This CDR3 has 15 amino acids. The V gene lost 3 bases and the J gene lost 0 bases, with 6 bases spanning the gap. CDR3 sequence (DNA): TGTGCCAGTAGTATCTCCGGCTCTGGGGCCAACGTCCTGACTTTC. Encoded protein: CASSISGSGANVLTF.

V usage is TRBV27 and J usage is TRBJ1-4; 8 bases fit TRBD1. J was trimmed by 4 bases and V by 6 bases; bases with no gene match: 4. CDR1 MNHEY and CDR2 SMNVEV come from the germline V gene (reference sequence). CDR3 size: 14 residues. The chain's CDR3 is CASRGTGLNEKLFF. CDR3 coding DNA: TGTGCCAGCAGGGGGACAGGTCTTAATGAAAAACTGTTTTTT.

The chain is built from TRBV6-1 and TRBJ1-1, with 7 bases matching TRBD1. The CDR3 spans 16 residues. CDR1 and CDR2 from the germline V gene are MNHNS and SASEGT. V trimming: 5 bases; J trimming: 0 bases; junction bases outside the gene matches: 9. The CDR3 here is CASSKGGAKMNTEAFF. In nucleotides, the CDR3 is TGTGCCAGCAGTAAAGGGGGCGCGAAGATGAACACTGAAGCTTTCTTT.

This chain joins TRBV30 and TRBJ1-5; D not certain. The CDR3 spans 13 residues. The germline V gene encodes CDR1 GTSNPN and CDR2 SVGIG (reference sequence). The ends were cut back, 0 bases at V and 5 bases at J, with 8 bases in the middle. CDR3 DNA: TGTGCCTGGAGTGTGGGCCGATATCAGCCCCAGCATTTT. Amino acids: CAWSVGRYQPQHF.

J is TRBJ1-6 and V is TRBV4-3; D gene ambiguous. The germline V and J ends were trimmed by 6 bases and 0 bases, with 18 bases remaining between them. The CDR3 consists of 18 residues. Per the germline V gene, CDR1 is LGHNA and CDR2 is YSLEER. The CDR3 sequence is CASSLTWASHSYNSPLHF. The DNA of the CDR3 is TGCGCCAGCAGTCTTACATGGGCTTCTCACTCCTATAATTCACCCCTCCACTTT.

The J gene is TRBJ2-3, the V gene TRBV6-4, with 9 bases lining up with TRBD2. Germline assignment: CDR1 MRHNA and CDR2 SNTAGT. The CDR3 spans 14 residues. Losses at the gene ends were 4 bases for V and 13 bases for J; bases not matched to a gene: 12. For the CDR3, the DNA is TGTGCCAGCAGTGCTTTCCCTGGACTAGCGCCGGAGTATTTT. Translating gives CASSAFPGLAPEYF.

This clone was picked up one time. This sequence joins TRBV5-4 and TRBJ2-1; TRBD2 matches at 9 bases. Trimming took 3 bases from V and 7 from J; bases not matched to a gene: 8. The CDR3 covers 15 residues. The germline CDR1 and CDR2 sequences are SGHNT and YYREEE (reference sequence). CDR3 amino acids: CASSWKVAGVNEQFF. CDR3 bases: TGTGCCAGCAGCTGGAAGGTAGCGGGGGTTAATGAGCAGTTCTTC.

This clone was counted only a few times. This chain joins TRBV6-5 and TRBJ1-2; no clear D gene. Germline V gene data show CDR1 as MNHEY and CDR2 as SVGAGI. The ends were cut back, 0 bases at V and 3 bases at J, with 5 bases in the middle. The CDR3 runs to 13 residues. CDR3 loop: CASSYSEDYGYTF. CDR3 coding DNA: TGTGCCAGCAGTTACTCCGAGGACTATGGCTACACCTTC.

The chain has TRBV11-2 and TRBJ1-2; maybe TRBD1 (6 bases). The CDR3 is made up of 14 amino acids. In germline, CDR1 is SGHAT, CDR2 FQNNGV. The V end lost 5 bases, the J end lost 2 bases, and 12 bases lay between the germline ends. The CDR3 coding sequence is TGTGCCAGCAGCGTTCGACAGGTGAACTATGGCTACACCTTC. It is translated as CASSVRQVNYGYTF.

Written as DNA, the CDR3 is TGTGCCAGCAGTAAGACAGGCTACGAGCAGTACTTC. It translates to CASSKTGYEQYF. The genes are TRBV2 and TRBJ2-7, with a tentative D call TRBD1 (6 bases). Germline V CDR1 and CDR2: SNHLY, FYNNEI. The CDR3 totals 12 residues. The V gene lost 5 bases and the J gene lost 3 bases, with 8 bases spanning the gap.

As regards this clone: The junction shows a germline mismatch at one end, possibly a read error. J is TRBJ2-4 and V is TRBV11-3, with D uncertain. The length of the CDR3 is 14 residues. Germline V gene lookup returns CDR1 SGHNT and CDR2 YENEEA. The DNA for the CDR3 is TGTGCCAGCAGCTTCTCGGTTTCCAAAAACAGTCAGTACTTC. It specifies CASSFSVSKNSQYF.

CDR3 residues: CASSLKGGTYEQYF. The CDR3 DNA reads TGTGCCAGCAGTTTAAAAGGGGGCACCTACGAGCAGTACTTC. The V call is TRBV27, the J call TRBJ2-7, with 7 bases fitting TRBD1. From germline, CDR1 is MNHEY and CDR2 SMNVEV (reference sequence). The length of the CDR3 is 14 residues. With 2 bases clipped from V and 2 bases from J, the junction kept 3 bases outside the gene matches.

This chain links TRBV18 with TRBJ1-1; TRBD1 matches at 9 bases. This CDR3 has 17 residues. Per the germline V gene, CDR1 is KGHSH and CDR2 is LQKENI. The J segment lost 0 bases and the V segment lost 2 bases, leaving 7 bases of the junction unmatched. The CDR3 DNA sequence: TGTGCCAGCTCACCAGGGACAGGGAGGATTCTGAACACTGAAGCTTTCTTT. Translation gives CASSPGTGRILNTEAFF.

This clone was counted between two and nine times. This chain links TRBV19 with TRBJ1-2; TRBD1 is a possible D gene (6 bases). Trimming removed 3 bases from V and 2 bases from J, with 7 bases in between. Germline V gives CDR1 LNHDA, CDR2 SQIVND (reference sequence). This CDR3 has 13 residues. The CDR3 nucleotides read TGTGCCAGTAGTATGGACAGCAACTATGGCTACACCTTC. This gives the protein CASSMDSNYGYTF.

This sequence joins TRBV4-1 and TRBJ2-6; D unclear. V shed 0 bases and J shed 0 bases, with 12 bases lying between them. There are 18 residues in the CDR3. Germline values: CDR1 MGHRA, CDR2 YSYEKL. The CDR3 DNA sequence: TGCGCCAGCAGCCAAGAATCGGCGGCTAGCTCTGGGGCCAACGTCCTGACTTTC. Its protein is CASSQESAASSGANVLTF.

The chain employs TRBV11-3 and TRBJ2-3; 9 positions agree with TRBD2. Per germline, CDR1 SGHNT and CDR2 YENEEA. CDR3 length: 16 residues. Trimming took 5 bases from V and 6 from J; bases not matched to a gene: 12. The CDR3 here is CASSPGTDSGSDTQYF. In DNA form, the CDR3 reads TGTGCCAGCAGCCCCGGGACGGATAGCGGGAGTGATACGCAGTATTTT.

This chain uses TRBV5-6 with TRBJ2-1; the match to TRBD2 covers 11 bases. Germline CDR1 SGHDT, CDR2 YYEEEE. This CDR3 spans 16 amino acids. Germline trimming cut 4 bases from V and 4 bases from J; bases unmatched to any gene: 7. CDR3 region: CASSQTSSGRYNEQFF. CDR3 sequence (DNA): TGTGCCAGCAGCCAGACGTCTAGCGGGAGGTACAATGAGCAGTTCTTC.

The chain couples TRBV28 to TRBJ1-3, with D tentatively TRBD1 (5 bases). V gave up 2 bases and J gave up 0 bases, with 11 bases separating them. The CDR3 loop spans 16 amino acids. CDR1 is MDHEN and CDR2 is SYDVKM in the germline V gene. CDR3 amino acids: CASSLNGGTSGNTIYF. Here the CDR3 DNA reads TGTGCCAGCAGTTTAAATGGGGGGACCTCTGGAAACACCATATATTTT.